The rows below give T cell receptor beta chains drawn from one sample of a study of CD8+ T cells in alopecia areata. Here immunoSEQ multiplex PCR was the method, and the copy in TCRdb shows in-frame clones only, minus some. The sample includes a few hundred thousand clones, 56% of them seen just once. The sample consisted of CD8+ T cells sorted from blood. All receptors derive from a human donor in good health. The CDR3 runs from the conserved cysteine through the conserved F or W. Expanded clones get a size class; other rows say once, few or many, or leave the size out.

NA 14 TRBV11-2 CASSLAAGAYEQYF
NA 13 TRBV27 CASSFGRAYEQYF
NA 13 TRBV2 CASSVAVTDTQYF
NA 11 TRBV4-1 CASGGNYGYTF
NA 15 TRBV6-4 CASSLMTGDSGKLFF
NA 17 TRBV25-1 CASSERGQDVFSYEQYF
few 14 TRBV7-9 CASSLPSGGNEQFF
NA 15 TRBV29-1 CSVEGDTELQETQYF
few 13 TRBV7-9 CASSLNGDYGYTF
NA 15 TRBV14 CASSPFRTLNTEAFF
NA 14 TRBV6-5 CATSQLAGMDEQFF
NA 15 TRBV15 CATSASLWTGQPQHF
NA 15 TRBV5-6 CASSLEDTRRDIQYF
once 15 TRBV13 CASSLVQGRTYEQYF
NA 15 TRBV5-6 CASSLESWRPGELFF
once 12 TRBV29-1 CSVETGDYGYTF
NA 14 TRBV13 CASRPRSVSEKLFF
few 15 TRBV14 CASSQGRGTGRTQYF
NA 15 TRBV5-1 CASSLDPGMNTEAFF
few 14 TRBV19 CASADGGVYTEAFF
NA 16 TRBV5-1 CASSSPGWAENTEAFF
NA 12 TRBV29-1 CSVEDPNTEAFF
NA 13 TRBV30 CAWSMDAGSPLHF
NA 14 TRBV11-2 CASTQGAALDTQYF
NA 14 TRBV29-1 CSVEGRGVEGEQFF